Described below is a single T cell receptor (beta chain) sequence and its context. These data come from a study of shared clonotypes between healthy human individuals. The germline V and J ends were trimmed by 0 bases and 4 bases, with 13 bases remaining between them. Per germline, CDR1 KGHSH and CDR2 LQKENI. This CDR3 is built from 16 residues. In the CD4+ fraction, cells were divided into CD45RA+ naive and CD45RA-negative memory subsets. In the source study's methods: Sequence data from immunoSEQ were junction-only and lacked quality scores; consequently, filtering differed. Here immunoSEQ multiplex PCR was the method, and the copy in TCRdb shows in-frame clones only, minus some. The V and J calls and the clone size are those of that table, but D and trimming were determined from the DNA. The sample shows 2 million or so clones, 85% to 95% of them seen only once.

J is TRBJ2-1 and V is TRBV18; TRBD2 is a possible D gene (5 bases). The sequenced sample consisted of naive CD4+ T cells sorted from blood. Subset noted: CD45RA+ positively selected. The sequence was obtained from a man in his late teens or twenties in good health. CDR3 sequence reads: CASSPPAGRVYNEQFF. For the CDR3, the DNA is TGTGCCAGCTCACCACCGGCGGGTAGGGTTTACAATGAGCAGTTCTTC.